Listed here is a single TCR beta chain. Its specificity is unknown. In the authors' methods: ImmunoSEQ supplied junction-only sequences lacking quality scores, so filtering was different. Clones were sequenced by immunoSEQ multiplex PCR, and TCRdb holds only the in-frame ones, with some missing. Clonal size and the V and J genes are those of that table, whereas D and trimming came from the DNA. The sample contains roughly 1,800,000 clones, about 95% of which appear only once. This record belongs to a study of shared clonotypes between healthy human individuals. In the study overall: Donors had three CD4 naive, three CD4 memory, two CD8 naive and one CD8 memory plate apiece.

Per the germline V gene, CDR1 is PRHDT and CDR2 is FYEKMQ (reference sequence). V lost 4 bases and J 0 bases, leaving 13 bases between the germline ends. This CDR3 has 15 amino acids. Study-wide results and caveats: As a rule, naive subsets had a larger estimated richness than memory subsets. Genetic and exposure-history diversity was limited by the small donor number.

Naive CD8 cells lacked CD45RO, underwent positive selection for CCR7 and left out terminally differentiated effector memory CD45RA+ cells. What was sequenced was naive CD8+ T cells sorted from blood. The V call is TRBV13, the J call TRBJ2-7; D might be TRBD2 (6 bases). The TCR originated in a man between 18 and 29 years old in good health. The CDR3 coding sequence is TGTGCCAGCAGCTCTTACCGGGGGAGCTCCTACGAGCAGTACTTC. It encodes CASSSYRGSSYEQYF.